This T cell receptor beta chain was sequenced during a study of CD8+ T cells in alopecia areata. Findings and caveats of the study: Because one nonresponder was included, the link of baseline CD8+ expansion to response is considered uncertain. Compared with normal scalp, lesional scalp had higher clonality and more expanded CD8+ clones. Against the mouse data, patients shared TCRs less clearly, possibly for HLA reasons.

A word on this clone: What it binds is not known.

The CDR3 is 13 amino acids. Germline CDR1 is SGHTA and CDR2 is FQGNSA. V dropped 7 bases and J dropped 6; count of bases not matched to a gene: 8. Noted treatment: oral pan-JAK inhibitor, 5-10 mg twice daily. cDNA reverse transcribed from extracted RNA served as the sequencing template. Measured with immunoSEQ multiplex PCR; TCRdb has only the in-frame clones, and not every one. The data show around 120,000 clones, around 60% seen once. The rearrangement links TRBV7-2 to TRBJ2-7; the match to TRBD1 covers 8 bases. The sample in question was CD4+ T cells sorted from blood, obtained at week 4, from a patient treated with tofacitinib. The sequence was collected from a human donor with alopecia areata. CDR3 bases: TGTGCCAGCACGGGGCAGGGGGCGGGCGAGCAGTACTTC. Amino acids: CASTGQGAGEQYF.